The source of this T cell receptor (beta chain) is a study of naive and memory T cell subsets. General study points: Naive repertoires, especially CD8, held a few larger clonotypes, possibly memory cells re-expressing CD45RA. Clonotypes here are unpaired alpha or beta chain sequences. Diversity fell and Gini index rose from naive through CM, EM, EMRA.

Comment on this clonotype: Its antigen is unidentified.

The length of the CDR3 is 15 residues. The V gene's germline CDR1 is MDHEN and CDR2 SYDVKM. V lost 7 bases to trimming and J lost 1 base; unmatched junction nucleotides: 7. Both TRBC1 and TRBC2 were covered by a beta constant-region primer of two equimolar oligonucleotides. Ligated cDNA was amplified by four rounds of PCR with nested alpha and beta constant-region primers and SP2. Ligation attached a single-stranded oligonucleotide with a 12-nucleotide UMI and the SP2 primer to the cDNA 3' end. TCRdb passed the UMI-ligation and nested PCR reads through MiXCR, listing each CDR3 protein once. This sample carries 120,000 to 150,000 distinct CDR3 sequences, about 20% of them seen once, and the ten largest clones take about 0.63%. After the first PCR, alpha and beta chain libraries were processed separately.

This TCR came from a human donor in good health. The sequencing sample was made of naive CD8+ T cells from blood. This chain joins TRBV28 and TRBJ2-5, with 9 bases identical to TRBD2. The CDR3 DNA sequence: TGTGCCAGCACCCCTAGCGGGACAACCCAAGAGACCCAGTACTTC. It translates to CASTPSGTTQETQYF. The complete variable domain, with remaining parts taken from reference TRBV28 and TRBJ2-5, reads DVKVTQSSRYLVKRTGEKVFLECVQDMDHENMFWYRQDPGLGLRLIYFSYDVKMKEKGDIPEGYSVSREKKERFSLILESASTNQTSMYLCASTPSGTTQETQYFGPGTRLLVL.